This entry concerns a single T cell receptor (beta chain). The antigen remains unidentified. Germline V gene lookup returns CDR1 LNHDA and CDR2 SQIVND (reference sequence). V gave up 0 bases and J gave up 7 bases; unmatched junction bases: 15. The CDR3 consists of 19 residues. These data originate in a study of T cell repertoires in cytomegalovirus infection. Study as a whole: Carrying CMV and the relevant HLA type showed in public TCR beta signatures.

From the reads, TCRdb called clonotypes with MiXCR, one entry per CDR3 protein. The sample lists under 150,000 distinct CDR3 sequences, 30% occurring once. Study-wide results and caveats: Cumulative frequency (of public TCR beta family members) identified carriers of CMV plus the relevant HLA. HLA-C-restricted TCR beta clonotypes specific for CMV led the ex vivo response.

This clonotype originated in a human donor in good health (CMV status not recorded). Some clones in this sample may be carry-over from other donors' samples. The starting material was CD8+ T cells from cultured PBMCs, obtained from culture after CMV antigen stimulation. The rearrangement uses TRBV19 and TRBJ1-5; 10 positions agree with TRBD1. The chain's CDR3 is CASSIDWSSGQGVRQPQHF. In DNA form, the CDR3 reads TGTGCCAGTAGTATAGATTGGTCCTCAGGACAGGGGGTTCGACAGCCCCAGCATTTT.